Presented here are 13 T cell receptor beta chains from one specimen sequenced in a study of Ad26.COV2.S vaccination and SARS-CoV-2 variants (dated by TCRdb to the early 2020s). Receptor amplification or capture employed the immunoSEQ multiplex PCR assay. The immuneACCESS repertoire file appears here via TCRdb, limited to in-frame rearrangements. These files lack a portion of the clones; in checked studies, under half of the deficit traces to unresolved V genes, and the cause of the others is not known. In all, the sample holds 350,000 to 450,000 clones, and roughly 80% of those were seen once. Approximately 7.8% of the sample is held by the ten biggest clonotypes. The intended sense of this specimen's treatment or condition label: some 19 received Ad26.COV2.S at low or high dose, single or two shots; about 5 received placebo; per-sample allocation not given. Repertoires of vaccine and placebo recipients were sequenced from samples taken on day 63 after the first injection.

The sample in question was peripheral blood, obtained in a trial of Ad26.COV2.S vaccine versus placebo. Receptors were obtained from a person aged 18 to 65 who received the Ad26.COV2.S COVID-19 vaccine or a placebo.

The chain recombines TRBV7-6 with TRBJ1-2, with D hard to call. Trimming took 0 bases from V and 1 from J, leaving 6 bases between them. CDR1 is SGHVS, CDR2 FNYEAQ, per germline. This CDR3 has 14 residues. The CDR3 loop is CASSLAPNNYGYTF. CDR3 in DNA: TGTGCCAGCAGCTTAGCCCCCAATAACTATGGCTACACCTTC. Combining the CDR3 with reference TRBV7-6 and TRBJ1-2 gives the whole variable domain GAGVSQSPRYKVTKRGQDVALRCDPISGHVSLYWYRQALGQGPEFLTYFNYEAQQDKSGLPNDRFSAERPEGSISTLTIQRTEQRDSAMYRCASSLAPNNYGYTFGSGTRLTVV.

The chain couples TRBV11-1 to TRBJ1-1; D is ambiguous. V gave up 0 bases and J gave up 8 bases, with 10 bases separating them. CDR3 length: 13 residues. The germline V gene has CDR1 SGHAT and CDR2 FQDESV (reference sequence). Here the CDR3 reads CASSLAEAHEAFF. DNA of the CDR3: TGTGCCAGCAGCTTAGCGGAAGCCCACGAAGCTTTCTTT.

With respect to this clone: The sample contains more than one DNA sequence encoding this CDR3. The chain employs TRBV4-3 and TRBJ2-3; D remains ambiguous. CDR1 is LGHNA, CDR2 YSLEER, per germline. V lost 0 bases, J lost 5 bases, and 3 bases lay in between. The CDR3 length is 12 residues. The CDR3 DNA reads TGCGCCAGCAGCCAAGAAGGAGATACGCAGTATTTT. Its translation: CASSQEGDTQYF.

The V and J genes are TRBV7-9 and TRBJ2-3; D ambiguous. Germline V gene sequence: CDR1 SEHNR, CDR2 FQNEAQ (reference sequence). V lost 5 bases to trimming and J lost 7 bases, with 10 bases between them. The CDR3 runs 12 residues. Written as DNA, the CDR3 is TGTGCCAGCAGCGATAGGGAAAATACGCAGTATTTT. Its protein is CASSDRENTQYF.

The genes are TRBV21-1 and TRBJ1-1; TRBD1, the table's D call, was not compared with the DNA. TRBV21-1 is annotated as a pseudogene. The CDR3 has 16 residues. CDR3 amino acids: CASSNCDRVMNTEAFF. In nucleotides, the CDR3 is TGTGCCAGCAGCAACTGCGACAGGGTCATGAACACTGAAGCTTTCTTT.

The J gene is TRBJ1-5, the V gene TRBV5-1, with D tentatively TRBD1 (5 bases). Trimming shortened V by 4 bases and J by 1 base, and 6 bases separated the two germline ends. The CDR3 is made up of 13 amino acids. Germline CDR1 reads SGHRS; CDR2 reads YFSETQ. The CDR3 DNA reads TGCGCCAGCAGCAGGGACAGCAATCAGCCCCAGCATTTT. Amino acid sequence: CASSRDSNQPQHF.

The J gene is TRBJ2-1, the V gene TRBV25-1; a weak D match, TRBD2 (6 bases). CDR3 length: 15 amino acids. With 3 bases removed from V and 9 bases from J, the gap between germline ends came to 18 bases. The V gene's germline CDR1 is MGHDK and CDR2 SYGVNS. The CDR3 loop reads CASSDWTKSLGEQFF. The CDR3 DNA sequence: TGTGCCAGCAGTGATTGGACTAAGTCCTTGGGTGAGCAGTTCTTC.

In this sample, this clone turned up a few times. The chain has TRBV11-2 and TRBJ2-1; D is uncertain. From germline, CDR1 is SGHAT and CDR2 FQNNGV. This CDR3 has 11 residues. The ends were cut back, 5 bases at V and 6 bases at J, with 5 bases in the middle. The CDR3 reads CASSPFNEQFF. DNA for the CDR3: TGTGCCAGCAGCCCATTCAATGAGCAGTTCTTC.

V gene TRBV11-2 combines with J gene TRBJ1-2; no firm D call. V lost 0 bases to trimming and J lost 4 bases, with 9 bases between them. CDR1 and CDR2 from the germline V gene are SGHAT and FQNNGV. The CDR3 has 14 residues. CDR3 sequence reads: CASSLDPSSYGYTF. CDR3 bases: TGTGCCAGCAGCTTAGATCCGTCGAGCTATGGCTACACCTTC.

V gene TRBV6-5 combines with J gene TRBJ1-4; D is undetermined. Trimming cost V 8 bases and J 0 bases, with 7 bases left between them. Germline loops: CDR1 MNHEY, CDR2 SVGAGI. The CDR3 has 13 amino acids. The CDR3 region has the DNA TGTGCCAGCCTCCCATCAACTAATGAAAAACTGTTTTTT. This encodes CASLPSTNEKLFF.

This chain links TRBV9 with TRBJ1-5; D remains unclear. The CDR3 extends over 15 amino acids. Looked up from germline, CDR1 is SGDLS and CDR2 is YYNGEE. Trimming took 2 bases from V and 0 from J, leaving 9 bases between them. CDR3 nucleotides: TGTGCCAGCAGCGTTGGAGGGAATAGCAATCAGCCCCAGCATTTT. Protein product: CASSVGGNSNQPQHF. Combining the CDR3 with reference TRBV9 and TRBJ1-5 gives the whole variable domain DSGVTQTPKHLITATGQRVTLRCSPRSGDLSVYWYQQSLDQGLQFLIQYYNGEERAKGNILERFSAQQFPDLHSELNLSSLELGDSALYFCASSVGGNSNQPQHFGDGTRLSIL.

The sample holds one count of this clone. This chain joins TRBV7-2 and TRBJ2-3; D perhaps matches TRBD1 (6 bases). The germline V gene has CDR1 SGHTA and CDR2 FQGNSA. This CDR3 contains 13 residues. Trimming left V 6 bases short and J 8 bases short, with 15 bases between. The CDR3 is CASSLTEDSTQYF. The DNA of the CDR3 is TGTGCCAGCAGTCTAACTGAGGACAGTACGCAGTATTTT.

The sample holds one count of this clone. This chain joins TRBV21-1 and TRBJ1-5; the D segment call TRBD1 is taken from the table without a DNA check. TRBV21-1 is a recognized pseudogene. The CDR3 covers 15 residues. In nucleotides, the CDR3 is TGTGCCAGCAGCAAAGTTGCAGGGGGGCATCAGCCCCAGCATTTT. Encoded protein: CASSKVAGGHQPQHF.